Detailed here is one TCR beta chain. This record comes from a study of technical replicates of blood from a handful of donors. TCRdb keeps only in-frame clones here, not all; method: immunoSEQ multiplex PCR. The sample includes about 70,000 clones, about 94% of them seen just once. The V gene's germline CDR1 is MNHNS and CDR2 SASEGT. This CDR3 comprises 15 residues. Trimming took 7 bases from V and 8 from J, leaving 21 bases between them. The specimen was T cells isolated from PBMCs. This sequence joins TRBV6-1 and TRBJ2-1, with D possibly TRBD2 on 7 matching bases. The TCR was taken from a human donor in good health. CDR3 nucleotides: TGTGCCAGCAAGAATAAGGGGGAGGGCATTCATGAGCAGTTCTTC. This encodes CASKNKGEGIHEQFF.